This record covers a single T cell receptor beta chain. The sample originates from a study of blood T cell repertoires in COVID-19. Germline CDR1 LGHNA, CDR2 YNFKEQ. Germline trimming cut 0 bases from V and 3 bases from J; bases unmatched to any gene: 0. CDR3 size: 14 residues. Original processing notes: The assay estimated nucleated cells by amplifying reference gene primers. TCRdb's copy holds only in-frame clones and misses some; the assay was immunoSEQ multiplex PCR. The D gene and trimming were derived from the DNA, and the V and J assignments and clone size from that table. This table holds about 160,000 clones, approximately 81% found once. Those enrolled in Seattle joined during active infection and were followed longitudinally afterward.

This chain connects TRBV4-2 to TRBJ1-1, with 8 bases aligning to TRBD1. The TCR was taken from a woman between 45 and 60 years old with COVID-19, enrolled during active disease. The sequenced sample was peripheral blood. CDR3 DNA sequence: TGTGCCAGCAGCCAAGAGGACAGGGACACTGAAGCTTTCTTT. Its translation: CASSQEDRDTEAFF.